This T cell receptor beta chain is from a study of T cell changes during pregnancy in multiple sclerosis. Assay: immunoSEQ multiplex PCR; the TCRdb copy retains only in-frame clones and omits some. The sample yields 58,000 or so clones, about 90% seen once. CDR3 length equals 16 residues. V was shortened by 0 bases and J by 2 bases, with 8 bases between the two germline ends. Per germline, CDR1 SGHAT and CDR2 FQNNGV. The specimen was CD4+ T cells from peripheral blood mononuclear cells, collected in the third trimester of pregnancy. The J gene is TRBJ2-6, the V gene TRBV11-2; maybe TRBD2 (5 bases). This clonotype was sampled from a female donor with multiple sclerosis, enrolled in a pregnancy study. This chain's CDR3 is CASSLDWRAGANVLTF. The CDR3, as DNA: TGTGCCAGCAGCTTAGATTGGCGGGCTGGGGCCAACGTCCTGACTTTC.